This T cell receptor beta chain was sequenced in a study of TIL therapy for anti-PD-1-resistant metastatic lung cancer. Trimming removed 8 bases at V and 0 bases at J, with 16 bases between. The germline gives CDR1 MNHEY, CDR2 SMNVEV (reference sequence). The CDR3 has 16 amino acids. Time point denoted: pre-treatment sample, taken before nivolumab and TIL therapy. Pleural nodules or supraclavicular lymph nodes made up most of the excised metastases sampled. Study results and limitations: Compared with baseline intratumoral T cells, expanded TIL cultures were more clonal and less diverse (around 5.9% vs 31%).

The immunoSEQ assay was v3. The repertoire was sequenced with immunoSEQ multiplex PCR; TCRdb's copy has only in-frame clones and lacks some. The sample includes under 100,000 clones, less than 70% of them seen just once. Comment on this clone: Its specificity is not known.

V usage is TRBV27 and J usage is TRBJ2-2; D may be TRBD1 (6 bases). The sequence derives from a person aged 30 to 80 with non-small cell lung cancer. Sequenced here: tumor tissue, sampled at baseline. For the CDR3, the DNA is TGTGCCAGCCTAACCCGGAGACAGGCGAACACCGGGGAGCTGTTTTTT. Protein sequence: CASLTRRQANTGELFF.